What follows is one T cell receptor beta chain and its context. Its target is unknown. CDR1 LGHNA and CDR2 YNFKEQ come from the germline V gene. The CDR3 is 14 residues long. V dropped 3 bases and J dropped 4 bases, with 12 bases sitting between them. The sample is drawn from a study of T cell responses to AZD1222 COVID-19 vaccine. Study at large: Both about-4-week and about-12-week second-dose recipients were combined.

This table comes from immunoSEQ multiplex PCR, and its TCRdb copy is limited to in-frame clones, with some not included. The profile shows over 100,000 clones, around 91% of them singletons. Study-wide results and limits: Most donors were white British, females outnumbered males, and clonal diversity was possibly underestimated. Among vaccine-associated CD4 TCRs, coverage spanned spike, with dominance at 160-218 and 743-854.

This chain connects TRBV4-2 to TRBJ1-2, with a tentative D call TRBD1 (6 bases). Source: peripheral blood, taken on day 0 of AZD1222 vaccination. The receptor was isolated from an adult in good health. CDR3 nucleotide sequence: TGTGCCAGCAGCCAGGCCGGACAGTCCTATGGCTACACCTTC. This gives the protein CASSQAGQSYGYTF.